This T cell receptor (beta chain) was identified in a study of blood T cell repertoires in COVID-19. Background on the study: Donors in the United States, Italy and Spain gave samples during acute or convalescent COVID-19. The cDNA or gDNA used as material had been derived from T cells, B-cell-depleted T cells, or PBMCs.

Germline V gene data show CDR1 as SQVTM and CDR2 as ANQGSEA. The V gene lost 3 bases and the J gene lost 4 bases, with 10 bases spanning the gap. The CDR3 covers 13 residues. Original processing notes: Scientists estimated how many nucleated cells there were by amplifying reference gene primers. Clones were sequenced by immunoSEQ multiplex PCR, and TCRdb holds only the in-frame ones, with some missing. Clonal size and the V and J genes are those of that table, whereas D and trimming came from the DNA. The repertoire holds 25,000 to 35,000 clones, with about 84% as singletons. This clone turned up a few times.

The chain carries TRBV29-1 and TRBJ1-3; no clear D. The specimen was peripheral blood. This TCR came from a woman between 55 and 75 years old with acute or convalescent COVID-19. CDR3 protein: CSVDSVNGNTIYF. Written as DNA, the CDR3 is TGCAGCGTTGATTCAGTTAACGGAAACACCATATATTTT.